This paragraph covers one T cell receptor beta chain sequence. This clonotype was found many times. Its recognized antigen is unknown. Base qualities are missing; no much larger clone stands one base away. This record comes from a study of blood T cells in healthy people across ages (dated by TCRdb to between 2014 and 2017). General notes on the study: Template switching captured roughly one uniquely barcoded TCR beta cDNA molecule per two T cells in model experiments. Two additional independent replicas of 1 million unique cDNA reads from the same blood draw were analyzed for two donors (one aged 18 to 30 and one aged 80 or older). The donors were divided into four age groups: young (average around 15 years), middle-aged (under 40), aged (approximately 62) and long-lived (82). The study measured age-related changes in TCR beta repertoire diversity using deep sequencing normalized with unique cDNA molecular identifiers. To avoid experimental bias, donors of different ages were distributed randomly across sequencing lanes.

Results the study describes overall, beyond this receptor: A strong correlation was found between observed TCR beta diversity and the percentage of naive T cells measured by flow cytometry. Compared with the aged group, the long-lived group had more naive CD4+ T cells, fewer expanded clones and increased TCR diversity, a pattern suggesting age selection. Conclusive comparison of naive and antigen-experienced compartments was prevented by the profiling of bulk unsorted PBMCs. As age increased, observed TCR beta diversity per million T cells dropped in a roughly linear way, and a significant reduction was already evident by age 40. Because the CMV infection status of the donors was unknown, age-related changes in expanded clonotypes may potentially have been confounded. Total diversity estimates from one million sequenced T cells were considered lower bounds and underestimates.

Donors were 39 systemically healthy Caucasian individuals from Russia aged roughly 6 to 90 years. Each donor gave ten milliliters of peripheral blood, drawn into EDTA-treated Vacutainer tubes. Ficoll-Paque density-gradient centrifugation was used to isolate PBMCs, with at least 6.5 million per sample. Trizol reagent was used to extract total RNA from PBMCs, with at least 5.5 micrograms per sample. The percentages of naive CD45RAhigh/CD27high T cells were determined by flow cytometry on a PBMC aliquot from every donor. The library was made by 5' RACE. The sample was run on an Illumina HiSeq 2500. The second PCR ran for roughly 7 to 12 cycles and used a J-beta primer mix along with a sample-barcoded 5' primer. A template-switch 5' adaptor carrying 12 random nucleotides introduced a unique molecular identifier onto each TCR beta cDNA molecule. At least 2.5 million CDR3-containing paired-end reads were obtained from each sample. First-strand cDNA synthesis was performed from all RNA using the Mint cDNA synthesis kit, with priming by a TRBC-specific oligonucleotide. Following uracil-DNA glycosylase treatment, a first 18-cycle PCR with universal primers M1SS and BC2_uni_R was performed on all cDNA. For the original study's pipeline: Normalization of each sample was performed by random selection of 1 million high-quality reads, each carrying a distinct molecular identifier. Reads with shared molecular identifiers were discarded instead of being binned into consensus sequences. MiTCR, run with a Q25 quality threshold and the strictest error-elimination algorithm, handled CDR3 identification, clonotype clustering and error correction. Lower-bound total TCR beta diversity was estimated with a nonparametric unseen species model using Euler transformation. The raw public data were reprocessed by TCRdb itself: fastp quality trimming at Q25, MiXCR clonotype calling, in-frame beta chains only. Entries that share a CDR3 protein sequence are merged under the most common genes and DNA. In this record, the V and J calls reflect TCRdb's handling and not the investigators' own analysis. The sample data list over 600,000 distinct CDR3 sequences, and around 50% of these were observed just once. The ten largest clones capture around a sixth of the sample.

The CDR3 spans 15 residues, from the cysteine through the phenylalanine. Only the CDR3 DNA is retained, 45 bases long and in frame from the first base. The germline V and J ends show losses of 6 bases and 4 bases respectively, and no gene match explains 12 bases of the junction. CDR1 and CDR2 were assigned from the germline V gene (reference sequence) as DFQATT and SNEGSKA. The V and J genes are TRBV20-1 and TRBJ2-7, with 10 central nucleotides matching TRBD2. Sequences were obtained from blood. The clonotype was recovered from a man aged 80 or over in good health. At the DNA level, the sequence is TGCAGTGCCAATGGACTAGCGGAAGGGGGATACGAGCAGTACTTC. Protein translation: CSANGLAEGGYEQYF.